The clone carrying this T cell receptor (beta chain) was seen a handful of times. Its antigen is undetermined. The data originate from a study of cytomegalovirus exposure and HLA in healthy donors. Study-level points and caveats: TCR beta V- and J-gene trimming, according to a later analysis, was linked to a missense DCLRE1C variant. Immune exposure data for these donors was limited to CMV serostatus.

The study ran its PCR with 60 Vbeta and 13 Jbeta primers. Authors' processing steps: Among the unique TCR beta chains that a later analysis counted, about 84 million in all, roughly 9.9 million were shared. TCRdb's copy holds only in-frame clones and misses some; the assay was immunoSEQ multiplex PCR. V and J calls and clone size come straight from that table; D and trimming were deduced from the DNA. The sample carries 150,000 to 200,000 clones, under 85% recorded once. The CDR3 is 15 amino acids. V dropped 1 base and J dropped 0 bases, with 9 bases sitting between them. Germline-derived CDR1 and CDR2 are MGHRA and YSYEKL.

Sequencing input: PBMCs. The chain links TRBV4-1 to TRBJ1-1; a possible D gene is TRBD1 (5 bases). The origin of this receptor is a female donor in good health and CMV-seronegative. Written as DNA, the CDR3 is TGCGCCAGCAGCCAAGGGCAGGGATTGAACACTGAAGCTTTCTTT. This encodes CASSQGQGLNTEAFF.